The rows below give T cell receptor beta chains drawn from one sample of a study of identical twins. TCRdb fed the 5' RACE reads into MiXCR, producing one record per CDR3 protein. Of about 240,000 distinct CDR3 sequences in the sample, 8% to 11% were seen once. Sequenced input: memory T cells sorted from blood. The origin of the receptors is a man in his fifties in good health. Both conserved end residues are part of each CDR3. A D gene is named only where the DNA matches it firmly. Expanded clones get a size class; other rows say once, few or many, or leave the size out.

cdr3_nt,cdr3_aa,d_call,j_call,v_call,clone_size
TGTGCCAGCAGTTACTTCGACAGGGGAGAAGCCGGGGAGCTGTTTTTT,CASSYFDRGEAGELFF,TRBD1,TRBJ2-2,TRBV6-5,many
TGCAGTGCACATACAGGTTTTAATTCACCCCTCCACTTT,CSAHTGFNSPLHF,-,TRBJ1-6,TRBV20-1,few
TGCGCCAGCAGGCCAATCCCCGGACAGGGCTACGAGCAGTACTTC,CASRPIPGQGYEQYF,TRBD1,TRBJ2-7,TRBV5-1,many
TGTGCCAGCAGCTCGAGCGGTGTAGGGGGGAGCACTGAAGCTTTCTTT,CASSSSGVGGSTEAFF,-,TRBJ1-1,TRBV7-2,-
TGTGCCAGCAGCCAAGTTTCAGGGGACGAGCAGTACTTC,CASSQVSGDEQYF,-,TRBJ2-7,TRBV3-1,-
TGCATTGCCCACTTAGCCGGGACAGGGGTCGCAGATACGCAGTATTTT,CIAHLAGTGVADTQYF,TRBD1,TRBJ2-3,TRBV20-1,many
TGTGCCAGCAGCCCTGGAGGCAGCAGGTCTAACTATGGCTACACCTTC,CASSPGGSRSNYGYTF,-,TRBJ1-2,TRBV5-6,many
TGCAGTGCCACCCCGGCGGGCTCCTACGAGCAGTACTTC,CSATPAGSYEQYF,-,TRBJ2-7,TRBV20-1,-
TGTGCCAGCAGCTTAGATTTAGGCCGCTACTACGAGCAGTACTTC,CASSLDLGRYYEQYF,-,TRBJ2-7,TRBV11-2,many
TGTGCCAGCAGCCAACAGGGTTATACGCAGTATTTT,CASSQQGYTQYF,-,TRBJ2-3,TRBV14,many
TGCAGTGCTAGAGGCCCGGGACATAAGACCAATGAGCAGTTCTTC,CSARGPGHKTNEQFF,-,TRBJ2-1,TRBV20-1,few
TGCGCCAGCAGCCAAGACCTCCGGGGCCCGAACACCGGGGAGCTGTTTTTT,CASSQDLRGPNTGELFF,-,TRBJ2-2,TRBV4-3,many
TGTGCCATCAGTGAGTCGGGGGGCAGAAGGTCACCCCTCCACTTT,CAISESGGRRSPLHF,-,TRBJ1-6,TRBV10-3,many
TGCGCCAGCAGCGACGGGACGACTGGAAACACCATATATTTT,CASSDGTTGNTIYF,-,TRBJ1-3,TRBV5-1,many
TGCGCCAGCAGCCAAGATTTGGTAGCCCCATGGGAGCAGTTCTTC,CASSQDLVAPWEQFF,-,TRBJ2-1,TRBV4-3,many
TGTGCCAGCAGCTCTACCGAAGGGGCGCAGGACGAGCAGTACTTC,CASSSTEGAQDEQYF,-,TRBJ2-7,TRBV7-8,many
TGTGCCAGCAGTTTGGGTCGGGAGTCCGGGGAGCTGTTTTTT,CASSLGRESGELFF,-,TRBJ2-2,TRBV12-3/TRBV12-4,many
TGCAGCGTCAAGGGCGCGGGTTCAGGCACAGATACGCAGTATTTT,CSVKGAGSGTDTQYF,-,TRBJ2-3,TRBV29-1,many
TGCGCCAGCAGCGCGCCCAGGGGGCGGATGATGGAGGTGGCCTACAATGAGCAGTTCTTC,CASSAPRGRMMEVAYNEQFF,TRBD1,TRBJ2-1,TRBV5-1,few